The text below deals with one T cell receptor beta chain. Its specificity is unknown. The sample originates from a study of cytomegalovirus exposure and HLA in healthy donors. Study-level findings and limits: For cytomegalovirus status, the classifier reportedly gave diagnoses with high specificity and sensitivity.

The length of the CDR3 is 13 residues. The germline gives CDR1 SGHDT, CDR2 YYEEEE. V was cut by 0 bases and J by 4 bases, with 8 bases left in between. PCR employed 60 Vbeta and 13 Jbeta primers. Clones were read by immunoSEQ multiplex PCR, and TCRdb kept only the in-frame ones, dropping some. The sample carries under 150,000 clones, under 90% recorded once. The receptor was derived from a man younger than 35 in good health and CMV-seronegative. The chain uses TRBV5-6 and TRBJ2-7, with TRBD2 as a possible D gene (5 bases). Specimen: PBMCs. This CDR3 is CASSLDSGYEQYF. CDR3 nucleotides: TGTGCCAGCAGCTTGGATTCGGGGTACGAGCAGTACTTC.